The clone carrying this T cell receptor (beta chain) appeared a few times. This sample was included in a study of CD8 T cells in ankylosing spondylitis. TCRdb recomputed calls from the 5' RACE reads with MiXCR, one row per CDR3 protein. The profile shows fewer than 250,000 distinct CDR3 sequences, 10% of them singletons. This receptor was identified in a male donor with ankylosing spondylitis or in good health (not recorded which). The sample comprised blood, either unsorted or a sorted T cell fraction (not recorded which).

Here the CDR3 reads CASSQDGGYSNQPQHF. CDR3 bases: TGTGCCAGCAGCCAAGATGGCGGTTATAGCAATCAGCCCCAGCATTTT. The gene calls are TRBV4-2 and TRBJ1-5, with D hard to call. Trimming took off 0 bases at V and 0 bases at J, with 9 bases between the two ends. This CDR3 is 16 amino acids long. Per the germline V gene, CDR1 is LGHNA and CDR2 is YNFKEQ.